Listed below are T cell receptor beta chains from one sample, sequenced in a study of cytomegalovirus exposure and HLA in healthy donors. The repertoire was sequenced with immunoSEQ multiplex PCR; TCRdb's copy has only in-frame clones and lacks some. The sample comprises tens of thousands of clones, about 94% of which are singletons, and approximately 4.5% rests with the top ten. The sequenced sample consisted of PBMCs. The source is a man aged 18 to 29 in good health and CMV-seropositive. CDR3s include the opening cysteine and the closing phenylalanine or tryptophan. A D gene is named only where the DNA matches it firmly. Size values are once, few and many counts, or a class for expanded clones, and some rows have none.

d_call j_call v_call clone_size cdr3_aa cdr3_nt
. TRBJ1-2 TRBV30 once CAWSVPVSGYTF TGTGCCTGGAGTGTACCGGTCTCTGGCTACACCTTC
TRBD1 TRBJ2-7 TRBV29-1 . CSVATGTGVWEQYF TGCAGCGTTGCAACCGGGACAGGGGTATGGGAGCAGTACTTC
TRBD2 TRBJ2-3 TRBV27 . CASSFSSGRVTDTQYF TGTGCCAGCAGTTTCTCTAGCGGGAGGGTCACAGATACGCAGTATTTT
. TRBJ2-5 TRBV6-1 . CASSDIGGAETQYF TGTGCCAGCAGTGATATTGGGGGCGCGGAGACCCAGTACTTC
TRBD1 TRBJ1-4 TRBV5-6 . CASSLAGGTGDEKLFF TGTGCCAGCAGCTTGGCGGGAGGGACAGGGGATGAAAAACTGTTTTTT
. TRBJ2-7 TRBV7-2 . CASSPITSMKYEQYF TGTGCCAGCAGCCCGATTACATCGATGAAGTACGAGCAGTACTTC
. TRBJ2-7 TRBV6-5 . CASKRGSGTSYEQYF TGTGCCAGCAAGAGAGGCAGCGGAACCTCCTACGAGCAGTACTTC
. TRBJ2-6 TRBV6-5 . CASSSGTFGANVLTF TGTGCCAGCAGTTCTGGGACATTTGGGGCCAACGTCCTGACTTTC
TRBD2 TRBJ2-5 TRBV27 . CASKRSPLAGSETQYF TGTGCCAGCAAAAGGTCCCCCCTAGCGGGGAGTGAGACCCAGTACTTC
TRBD2 TRBJ2-1 TRBV6-5 . CASSYGREAMDEQFF TGTGCCAGCAGTTACGGTCGGGAGGCCATGGATGAGCAGTTCTTC
TRBD2 TRBJ2-5 TRBV6-1 . CASKKRGTAETQYF TGTGCCAGCAAGAAGCGGGGGACTGCAGAGACCCAGTACTTC
TRBD1 TRBJ2-1 TRBV10-3 . CAISRPQGGQVGEQFF TGTGCCATCAGTCGTCCTCAAGGGGGACAGGTTGGTGAGCAGTTCTTC
. TRBJ1-1 TRBV7-9 . CASSPSGSNTEAFF TGTGCCAGCAGCCCCTCAGGGTCGAACACTGAAGCTTTCTTT
. TRBJ1-5 TRBV19 . CASSIDSRAQPQHF TGTGCCAGTAGTATAGATAGCAGGGCTCAGCCCCAGCATTTT
TRBD2 TRBJ2-2 TRBV18 . CASSPDTSGRSTGELFF TGTGCCAGCTCACCGGATACTAGCGGGAGGTCCACCGGGGAGCTGTTTTTT
. TRBJ1-2 TRBV18 . CASSPGDTGYTF TGTGCCAGCTCACCAGGGGACACTGGCTACACCTTC
. TRBJ1-3 TRBV28 . CASSFWATYAGKIFSGNTIYF TGTGCCAGCAGTTTCTGGGCAACTTATGCAGGGAAAATTTTCTCTGGAAACACCATATATTTT
. TRBJ1-4 TRBV25-1 . CASSDGDNEKLFF TGTGCCAGCAGTGACGGAGATAATGAAAAACTGTTTTTT
. TRBJ1-1 TRBV30 . CAWSAGLPNTEAFF TGTGCCTGGAGTGCGGGACTGCCGAACACTGAAGCTTTCTTT
TRBD1 TRBJ2-7 TRBV7-6 . CASSNRQGGEQYF TGTGCCAGCAGCAATAGACAGGGTGGCGAGCAGTACTTC
. TRBJ2-1 TRBV21-1 . CASSTRTSGEDEQFF TGTGCCAGCAGCACTAGGACTAGCGGGGAGGATGAGCAGTTCTTC
TRBD2 TRBJ2-7 TRBV27 few CASSRGRFSSGRAYEQYF TGTGCCAGCAGTAGGGGACGGTTCTCTAGCGGGAGGGCCTACGAGCAGTACTTC
TRBD2 TRBJ2-2 TRBV4-3 . CASSQDFTSGLAGELFF TGCGCCAGCAGCCAAGATTTCACTAGCGGGCTCGCCGGGGAGCTGTTTTTT
TRBD1 TRBJ2-2 TRBV9 once CASSARDSLNTGELFF TGTGCCAGCAGCGCCCGGGACAGTCTGAACACCGGGGAGCTGTTTTTT
. TRBJ2-1 TRBV4-2 . CASSQERDFYNEQFF TGTGCCAGCAGCCAAGAGCGGGATTTCTACAATGAGCAGTTCTTC
. TRBJ1-1 TRBV12-5 . CASGPGGWGEAFF TGTGCTAGTGGTCCTGGAGGTTGGGGTGAAGCTTTCTTT
TRBD1 TRBJ2-5 TRBV15 . CATSRNRGMTETQYF TGTGCCACCAGCAGAAACAGGGGTATGACAGAGACCCAGTACTTC
TRBD1 TRBJ1-5 TRBV28 . CASSALQGAVQPQHF TGTGCCAGCAGTGCCCTACAGGGGGCTGTGCAGCCCCAGCATTTT
TRBD2 TRBJ2-1 TRBV5-4 . CASSLKFSGRGSYNEQFF TGTGCCAGCAGCTTGAAATTTAGCGGGAGGGGCTCCTACAATGAGCAGTTCTTC
. TRBJ2-5 TRBV27 . CASRVKSIFPGQETQYF TGTGCCAGCAGAGTTAAAAGCATCTTCCCCGGCCAAGAGACCCAGTACTTC
TRBD1 TRBJ2-7 TRBV7-2 . CASSSLTGVLYEQYF TGTGCCAGCAGCTCACTTACAGGGGTCTTGTACGAGCAGTACTTC
. TRBJ2-7 TRBV27 once CASSLEGPPYEQYF TGTGCCAGCAGTTTAGAGGGCCCTCCCTACGAGCAGTACTTC
. TRBJ1-1 TRBV11-3 . CASSLTQENTEAFF TGTGCCAGCAGCCTCACCCAGGAGAACACTGAAGCTTTCTTT
. TRBJ1-2 TRBV27 . CASSPVEDYGYTF TGTGCCAGCAGTCCGGTTGAGGACTATGGCTACACCTTC
TRBD1 TRBJ2-7 TRBV29-1 . CSVGRQGSHEQYF TGCAGCGTTGGGCGACAGGGATCGCACGAGCAGTACTTC